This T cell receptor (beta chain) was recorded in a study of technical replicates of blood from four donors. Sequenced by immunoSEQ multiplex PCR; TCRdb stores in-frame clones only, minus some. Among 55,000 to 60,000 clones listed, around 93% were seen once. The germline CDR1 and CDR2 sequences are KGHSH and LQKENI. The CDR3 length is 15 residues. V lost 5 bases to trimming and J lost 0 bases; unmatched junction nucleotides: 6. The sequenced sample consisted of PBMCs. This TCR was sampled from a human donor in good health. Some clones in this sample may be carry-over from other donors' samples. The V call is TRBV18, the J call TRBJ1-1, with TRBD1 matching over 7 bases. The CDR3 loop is CASSVGDSLNTEAFF. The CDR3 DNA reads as TGTGCCAGCTCAGTAGGGGACAGTCTGAACACTGAAGCTTTCTTT.